This entry lists 22 T cell receptor beta chains sequenced from one sample in a study of blood T cell repertoires in COVID-19. The repertoire was sequenced with immunoSEQ multiplex PCR; TCRdb's copy has only in-frame clones and lacks some. The sample consists of 200,000 to 300,000 clones, approximately 89% of them appearing once. The sequencing sample was made of PBMCs or T cells enriched from blood (not recorded which). The receptors were gathered from a woman aged 40 to 49 with acute COVID-19.

The J gene is TRBJ1-2, the V gene TRBV12-3 or TRBV12-4; 8 nucleotides agree with TRBD1. V lost 5 bases and J lost 8; bases outside the gene matches: 4. The CDR3 is 12 residues long. CDR3 nucleotides: TGTGCCAGCAGTGTGACAGGGGTCGGCTACACCTTC. It specifies CASSVTGVGYTF.

This chain uses TRBV12-5 with TRBJ2-2, with D possibly TRBD1 on 5 matching bases. V lost 6 bases, J lost 0 bases, and 11 bases lay in between. This CDR3 is built from 15 residues. The germline gives CDR1 LGHNT, CDR2 FRNRAP. CDR3 region: CASGPGIPNTGELFF. CDR3 coding DNA: TGTGCTAGTGGCCCAGGGATTCCGAACACCGGGGAGCTGTTTTTT.

The chain employs TRBV30 and TRBJ1-1; 9 positions match TRBD1. The germline V gene encodes CDR1 GTSNPN and CDR2 SVGIG (reference sequence). The junction had 9 bases not matched to a gene; V was cut back by 5 bases and J by 8 bases. CDR3 length: 13 amino acids. The CDR3 loop is CAWLGTGRFEAFF. The CDR3 region has the DNA TGTGCCTGGCTCGGGACAGGGAGATTCGAAGCTTTCTTT.

The CDR3 is CASSKAAGVADTQYF. The CDR3 coding sequence is TGTGCCAGCAGCAAAGCGGCGGGAGTGGCAGATACGCAGTATTTT. V usage is TRBV5-4 and J usage is TRBJ2-3; TRBD2 agrees at 7 bases. The CDR3 runs 15 residues. V shed 4 bases, J shed 4 bases, and the junction held 9 bases outside the gene matches. Germline V gene data show CDR1 as SGHNT and CDR2 as YYREEE (reference sequence).

The rearrangement uses TRBV7-6 and TRBJ1-1, with 7 bases identical to TRBD1. Germline assignment: CDR1 SGHVS and CDR2 FNYEAQ. The CDR3 length is 14 residues. The trim removed 5 bases at V and 9 bases at J, leaving 12 bases unmatched. The CDR3 sequence: CASSRRGAGGQAFF. The CDR3 DNA follows: TGTGCCAGCAGCCGACGTGGGGCAGGGGGGCAAGCTTTCTTT.

The V call is TRBV7-9, the J call TRBJ1-1; 9 nucleotides line up with TRBD1. The CDR3 has 15 residues. Per germline, CDR1 SEHNR and CDR2 FQNEAQ (reference sequence). V lost 5 bases to trimming and J lost 1 base; unmatched junction nucleotides: 5. Written as DNA, the CDR3 is TGTGCCAGCAGCCCGACAGGGGGGGGGAACACTGAAGCTTTCTTT. Protein sequence: CASSPTGGGNTEAFF.

The chain employs TRBV2 and TRBJ1-1; 8 positions match TRBD1. This CDR3 is built from 13 residues. The germline gives CDR1 SNHLY, CDR2 FYNNEI. V lost 5 bases, J lost 6 bases, and 5 bases stayed unmatched. CDR3 sequence (DNA): TGTGCCAGCAGTAGGGGGGACAGGCCTGAAGCTTTCTTT. Amino acids: CASSRGDRPEAFF.

This chain uses TRBV5-1 with TRBJ1-1; 10 bases align to TRBD1. The CDR3 sequence is 15 residues long. Germline assignment: CDR1 SGHRS and CDR2 YFSETQ. J was trimmed by 4 bases and V by 2 bases; bases with no gene match: 5. CDR3 loop: CASSFGGQGITEAFF. The CDR3 DNA sequence: TGCGCCAGCAGCTTTGGGGGACAGGGGATCACTGAAGCTTTCTTT.

The chain combines TRBV15 with TRBJ2-3; maybe TRBD1 (6 bases). V was shortened by 1 base and J by 2 bases, with 10 bases between the two germline ends. Germline CDR1 LNHNV, CDR2 YYDKDF (reference sequence). CDR3 length: 15 residues. The CDR3 DNA reads as TGTGCCACCAGCAGAGGACAGGTACCCACAGATACGCAGTATTTT. Protein: CATSRGQVPTDTQYF.

V is TRBV5-4 and J is TRBJ2-1, with 13 bases matching TRBD2. Germline CDR1 and CDR2: SGHNT and YYREEE (reference sequence). This CDR3 has 16 residues. Trimming took 0 bases from V and 8 from J; bases not matched to a gene: 5. The CDR3 region has the DNA TGTGCCAGCAGCTTGGCCGCGACTAGCGGGGGGTATGAGCAGTTCTTC. Translated: CASSLAATSGGYEQFF.

V is TRBV29-1 and J is TRBJ1-2, with 7 nucleotides matching TRBD1. J gave up 2 bases and V 6 bases, and 3 bases lay outside the gene matches. The V gene's germline CDR1 is SQVTM and CDR2 ANQGSEA. The CDR3 is made up of 12 amino acids. In nucleotides, the CDR3 is TGCAGCGTCGGACAGGCAAACTATGGCTACACCTTC. This translates into CSVGQANYGYTF.

This chain uses TRBV4-1 with TRBJ1-2, with D possibly TRBD1 on 5 matching bases. Trimming left V 0 bases short and J 8 bases short, with 16 bases between. Germline lookup yields CDR1 MGHRA and CDR2 YSYEKL. The CDR3 has 15 amino acids. The CDR3 DNA sequence: TGCGCCAGCAGCCAAGATAGTCAGGGCCCCCGCGGCTACACCTTC. It translates to CASSQDSQGPRGYTF.

V usage is TRBV2 and J usage is TRBJ2-7, with D possibly matching TRBD2 (6 bases). Between the trimmed V and J ends, which lost 7 bases and 6 bases, there was a span of 25 bases. CDR1 is SNHLY, CDR2 FYNNEI, per germline. CDR3 length: 16 residues. This CDR3 is CASTPSGAWGVFEQYF. In nucleotides, the CDR3 is TGTGCCAGCACCCCGTCCGGAGCCTGGGGGGTATTCGAGCAGTACTTC.

The V call is TRBV6-5, the J call TRBJ1-2; D is ambiguous. V lost 0 bases and J lost 0, with 8 bases in between. Per the germline V gene, CDR1 is MNHEY and CDR2 is SVGAGI. CDR3 length equals 15 residues. The CDR3 is CASSYSEGSNYGYTF. CDR3 coding DNA: TGTGCCAGCAGTTACTCGGAGGGCTCTAACTATGGCTACACCTTC.

This clone appeared a few times. V usage is TRBV10-1 and J usage is TRBJ2-1; D possibly corresponds to TRBD2 (6 bases). CDR1 is WNHNN and CDR2 is SYGVQD in the germline V gene (reference sequence). The CDR3 loop spans 15 amino acids. The ends were cut back, 5 bases at V and 0 bases at J, with 11 bases in the middle. The CDR3 protein is CASSRSGSSYNEQFF. The CDR3 DNA reads as TGCGCCAGCAGTCGTAGCGGCAGCTCCTACAATGAGCAGTTCTTC.

The rearrangement links TRBV6-6 to TRBJ2-3, with D perhaps TRBD2 (5 bases). Deletions cut 6 bases from V and 0 bases from J, with 13 bases between. The germline gives CDR1 MNHNY, CDR2 SVGAGI (reference sequence). This CDR3 is built from 15 residues. The CDR3 spells CASSRASPSTDTQYF. The CDR3 DNA reads TGTGCCAGCAGCCGGGCTAGCCCTAGCACAGATACGCAGTATTTT.

This clone turned up a few times. The chain couples TRBV21-1 to TRBJ2-5; the table's TRBD2 call for D was not verified on the DNA. TRBV21-1 has pseudogene status. CDR3 length: 14 amino acids. CDR3 sequence: CASINSGDQETQYF. The CDR3 DNA sequence: TGTGCCAGCATCAATAGCGGGGATCAAGAGACCCAGTACTTC.

V usage is TRBV6-5 and J usage is TRBJ2-1; a weak D match, TRBD1 (5 bases). Germline CDR1 MNHEY, CDR2 SVGAGI. The CDR3 totals 14 residues. The germline V and J ends were trimmed by 2 bases and 7 bases, with 12 bases remaining between them. CDR3: CASSYGNSGNEQFF. The CDR3 DNA reads as TGTGCCAGCAGTTACGGCAATTCAGGGAATGAGCAGTTCTTC.

The chain joins TRBV7-2 to TRBJ1-1; the D is unclear. V was shortened by 1 base and J by 11 bases, with 11 bases between the two germline ends. The CDR3 consists of 12 residues. Germline lookup yields CDR1 SGHTA and CDR2 FQGNSA. In DNA, the CDR3 is TGTGCCAGCAGCTTAGAGAGGAGGCGGGCTTTCTTT. Translation gives CASSLERRRAFF.

This chain joins TRBV9 and TRBJ2-7; maybe TRBD2 (8 bases). The CDR3 totals 19 residues. V was trimmed by 4 bases and J by 3 bases, leaving 29 bases between them. The germline gives CDR1 SGDLS, CDR2 YYNGEE. The CDR3 nucleotides are TGTGCCAGCAGCCCCCGACAGGGATTCCAAGCGGGAGTCGTCTACGAGCAGTACGTC. Translated, it gives CASSPRQGFQAGVVYEQYV.

V is TRBV5-1 and J is TRBJ2-2, with 7 bases fitting TRBD1. The CDR3 spans 18 residues. The V and J ends lost 1 base and 3 bases, in that order; junction bases with no gene match: 12. Looked up from germline, CDR1 is SGHRS and CDR2 is YFSETQ. This CDR3 is CASSLRSNRGLDTGELFF. The CDR3 DNA sequence: TGCGCCAGCAGCTTGAGGTCAAACAGGGGATTGGACACCGGGGAGCTGTTTTTT.

The V call is TRBV2, the J call TRBJ1-5, with D unclear. Trimming removed 4 bases at V and 2 bases at J, with 12 bases between. CDR1 is SNHLY and CDR2 is FYNNEI in the germline V gene. This CDR3 has 15 amino acids. The CDR3 DNA sequence: TGTGCCAGCAGTGGGGAGATCCGCGGCAATCAGCCCCAGCATTTT. Protein product: CASSGEIRGNQPQHF.